Presented here are 21 T cell receptor beta chains from one specimen sequenced in a study of blood T cell repertoires in COVID-19. TCRdb keeps only in-frame clones here, not all; method: immunoSEQ multiplex PCR. The table lists hundreds of thousands of clones, 70% to 90% of them singletons. The sequenced sample was peripheral blood. The origin of the receptors is a woman younger than 35 who had recovered from COVID-19.

This clone was counted a single time. J is TRBJ2-1 and V is TRBV11-3; 8 nucleotides match TRBD2. CDR1 is SGHNT and CDR2 is YENEEA in the germline V gene. The CDR3 has 16 amino acids. The junction had 7 bases not matched to a gene; V was cut back by 2 bases and J by 4 bases. As DNA, the CDR3 is TGTGCCAGCAGCTTACGGGGTAGCGGGGCTTACAATGAGCAGTTCTTC. Protein sequence: CASSLRGSGAYNEQFF.

This chain links TRBV7-9 with TRBJ1-2; D is perhaps TRBD1 (6 bases). CDR3 length equals 15 residues. Trimming removed 4 bases at V and 4 bases at J, with 16 bases between. CDR1 is SEHNR, CDR2 FQNEAQ, per germline (reference sequence). DNA of the CDR3: TGTGCCAGCAGCTCAGTCTCATCGGACAGCTATGGCTACACCTTC. Protein: CASSSVSSDSYGYTF.

This clone has just a few counts. This chain joins TRBV30 and TRBJ2-1; 8 nucleotides line up with TRBD2. The V segment lost 3 bases and the J segment 4 bases; nucleotides outside the gene matches: 8. Germline V lookup: CDR1 GTSNPN, CDR2 SVGIG (reference sequence). CDR3 size: 15 residues. CDR3: CAWSGLAGGYNEQFF. Written as DNA, the CDR3 is TGTGCCTGGAGCGGTTTGGCGGGGGGATACAATGAGCAGTTCTTC.

The chain employs TRBV7-2 and TRBJ2-3; a weak D match, TRBD2 (6 bases). CDR3 size: 14 residues. Germline-derived CDR1 and CDR2 are SGHTA and FQGNSA. V lost 4 bases, J lost 0 bases, and 8 bases lay in between. CDR3 amino acids: CASSWSGSTDTQYF. CDR3 bases: TGTGCCAGCAGCTGGAGCGGGAGCACAGATACGCAGTATTTT.

The chain is built from TRBV29-1 and TRBJ2-3; 11 bases align to TRBD1. Germline V gene sequence: CDR1 SQVTM, CDR2 ANQGSEA. The CDR3 runs to 16 residues. With V trimmed by 0 bases and J by 6 bases, 8 bases remained unmatched. For the CDR3, the DNA is TGCAGCGTTGAAGACCTCCGGGACAGGGGGAAGGATACGCAGTATTTT. Protein: CSVEDLRDRGKDTQYF.

The rearrangement uses TRBV9 and TRBJ2-2; the D is unclear. Trimming took 3 bases from V and 6 from J, leaving 6 bases between them. Germline values: CDR1 SGDLS, CDR2 YYNGEE. This CDR3 region has 12 residues. CDR3 region: CASSASAGELFF. In DNA, the CDR3 is TGTGCCAGCAGCGCCTCCGCCGGGGAGCTGTTTTTT.

This rearrangement joins TRBV28 to TRBJ2-4; tentatively, D is TRBD2 (7 bases). Germline V CDR1 and CDR2: MDHEN, SYDVKM. CDR3 length: 13 residues. Trimming took 7 bases from V and 6 from J, leaving 13 bases between them. The CDR3 nucleotides read TGTGCCAGCACCTGGGAGGGGGGAAACATTCAGTACTTC. Its translation is CASTWEGGNIQYF.

This clone was seen only a few times. The chain carries TRBV9 and TRBJ2-1, with 10 bases identical to TRBD1. With 6 bases clipped from V and 6 bases from J, the junction kept 12 bases outside the gene matches. CDR3 size: 16 residues. CDR1 SGDLS and CDR2 YYNGEE come from the germline V gene. The CDR3 DNA reads as TGTGCCAGCACCCAGGGTCCCGGGACAGGGGTCAATGAGCAGTTCTTC. Its protein product is CASTQGPGTGVNEQFF.

This sequence joins TRBV6-2 or TRBV6-3 and TRBJ2-7; 9 nucleotides agree with TRBD1. The J segment lost 1 base and the V segment lost 6 bases, leaving 7 bases of the junction unmatched. The CDR3 has 15 residues. The germline V gene encodes CDR1 MNHEY and CDR2 SVGEGT. CDR3 DNA sequence: TGTGCCAGCAGGTACAGGGGGCTTCTTTCCTACGAGCAGTACTTC. Protein sequence: CASRYRGLLSYEQYF.

For this clone: The same CDR3 can be traced to other DNA sequences in this sample. The chain's CDR3 is CSALYGYTF. The CDR3 DNA is TGCAGTGCTTTATATGGCTACACCTTC. The V gene is TRBV20-1, the J gene TRBJ1-2; no definite D call. There are 9 residues in the CDR3. Trimming removed 5 bases at V and 5 bases at J, with 3 bases between. Germline CDR1 is DFQATT and CDR2 is SNEGSKA (reference sequence).

The chain has TRBV19 and TRBJ2-1, with TRBD2 matching 8 bases. Germline V gene data show CDR1 as LNHDA and CDR2 as SQIVND (reference sequence). This CDR3 is 15 amino acids long. Germline trimming cut 3 bases from V and 3 bases from J; bases unmatched to any gene: 4. For the CDR3, the DNA is TGTGCCAGTAGTATGAGCGGGAGCGTCTACAATGAGCAGTTCTTC. It yields the protein CASSMSGSVYNEQFF.

This clone came up a few times. V usage is TRBV27 and J usage is TRBJ1-5, with a tentative D call TRBD1 (6 bases). Trimming pared 6 bases from V and 3 bases from J, leaving 18 bases between. The CDR3 has 16 residues. CDR1 MNHEY and CDR2 SMNVEV come from the germline V gene (reference sequence). This chain's CDR3 is CASSPIEGQLNQPQHF. CDR3 coding DNA: TGTGCCAGCAGCCCCATTGAAGGACAGCTCAATCAGCCCCAGCATTTT.

The chain recombines TRBV2 with TRBJ1-5, with TRBD1 matching over 10 bases. In germline, CDR1 is SNHLY, CDR2 FYNNEI. Trimming at V came to 6 bases and at J to 7 bases, leaving 6 bases not matched to a gene. The CDR3 length is 14 residues. Here the CDR3 DNA reads TGTGCCAGCAGACGACAGGGGGCAGGACAGCCCCAGCATTTT. Its translation: CASRRQGAGQPQHF.

The chain combines TRBV4-1 with TRBJ1-1, with D tentatively TRBD1 (5 bases). Trimming removed 3 bases at V and 3 bases at J, with 17 bases between. The CDR3 consists of 16 residues. Looked up from germline, CDR1 is MGHRA and CDR2 is YSYEKL. The CDR3 protein is CASSQEKIARDTEAFF. CDR3 bases: TGCGCCAGCAGCCAGGAGAAAATTGCCAGGGACACTGAAGCTTTCTTT.

This chain links TRBV30 with TRBJ1-1; D perhaps matches TRBD1 (5 bases). V lost 7 bases, J lost 5 bases, and 20 bases lay in between. Germline CDR1 and CDR2: GTSNPN and SVGIG (reference sequence). CDR3 length: 14 residues. CDR3 loop: CAFLHPQGRTEAFF. The DNA for the CDR3 is TGTGCCTTCCTCCACCCCCAGGGCCGGACTGAAGCTTTCTTT.

V usage is TRBV18 and J usage is TRBJ2-7, with 10 bases matching TRBD1. This CDR3 has 15 residues. Germline V gene lookup returns CDR1 KGHSH and CDR2 LQKENI. The V segment lost 2 bases and the J segment 6 bases; nucleotides outside the gene matches: 7. The CDR3 sequence: CASSPTGTGAGEQYF. CDR3 in DNA: TGTGCCAGCTCACCAACCGGGACAGGGGCGGGCGAGCAGTACTTC. Variable domain in full (rest from reference TRBV18 and TRBJ2-7): NAGVMQNPRHLVRRRGQEARLRCSPMKGHSHVYWYRQLPEEGLKFMVYLQKENIIDESGMPKERFSAEFPKEGPSILRIQQVVRGDSAAYFCASSPTGTGAGEQYFGPGTRLTVT.

The J gene is TRBJ2-5, the V gene TRBV2, with D unresolved. The germline V and J ends were trimmed by 2 bases and 1 base, with 14 bases remaining between them. CDR3 length equals 16 residues. Germline loops: CDR1 SNHLY, CDR2 FYNNEI. The CDR3 sequence is CASSESPNRVQETQYF. CDR3 DNA sequence: TGTGCCAGCAGTGAATCCCCTAACAGAGTCCAAGAGACCCAGTACTTC.

CDR3 coding DNA: TGTGCCAGTAGTTGGACTAGCGGGAGGATCTACGAGCAGTACTTC. Its translation is CASSWTSGRIYEQYF. V usage is TRBV19 and J usage is TRBJ2-7, with 14 bases that match TRBD2. V gave up 5 bases and J gave up 3 bases; unmatched junction bases: 3. This CDR3 is 15 amino acids long. The V gene's germline CDR1 is LNHDA and CDR2 SQIVND (reference sequence).

The J gene is TRBJ2-6, the V gene TRBV13, with TRBD1 matching 9 bases. This CDR3 is built from 19 residues. Trimming at V came to 6 bases and at J to 2 bases, leaving 14 bases not matched to a gene. Looked up from germline, CDR1 is PRHDT and CDR2 is FYEKMQ (reference sequence). This CDR3 reads CASRHRFGDRDPGANVLTF. CDR3 nucleotides: TGTGCCAGCAGACACCGTTTCGGGGACAGGGACCCTGGGGCCAACGTCCTGACTTTC.

V and J are TRBV6-2 or TRBV6-3 and TRBJ2-1, with TRBD2 matching 9 bases. CDR3 size: 17 residues. Trimming removed 6 bases from V and 10 bases from J; junction bases left unmatched: 19. Germline CDR1 and CDR2: MNHEY and SVGEGT. The CDR3 spells CASSRQESGRQKGEQFF. The CDR3 DNA follows: TGTGCCAGCAGCCGTCAGGAAAGCGGGAGGCAGAAGGGCGAGCAGTTCTTC.

V usage is TRBV11-2 and J usage is TRBJ2-4, with TRBD2 matching 9 bases. The CDR3 is 15 residues long. V dropped 3 bases and J dropped 7; count of bases not matched to a gene: 7. Germline CDR1 is SGHAT and CDR2 is FQNNGV. The CDR3 region is CASSFPSGILNIQYF. The DNA for the CDR3 is TGTGCCAGCAGCTTTCCTAGCGGGATTCTGAACATTCAGTACTTC. The full variable domain, completed using reference TRBV11-2 and TRBJ2-4, is EAGVAQSPRYKIIEKRQSVAFWCNPISGHATLYWYQQILGQGPKLLIQFQNNGVVDDSQLPKDRFSAERLKGVDSTLKIQPAKLEDSAVYLCASSFPSGILNIQYFGAGTRLSVL.